The 23 T cell receptor beta chains reported below all come from one sample, sequenced in a study of tumor-infiltrating lymphocytes in primary liver carcinoma. TCR beta cDNA was made from approximately 500 ng total RNA with a constant-region primer. Three nested multiplex PCR rounds, a slightly modified ARM-PCR, produced the libraries for TCR beta. Use of TRBV1-TRBV30 forward primers with a C-beta reverse primer characterized the first two PCR rounds, which lasted 10 cycles each. Via MiXCR, TCRdb re-called the multiplex PCR reads, giving one row per CDR3 protein. Of 100,000 to 150,000 distinct CDR3 sequences in the sample, 55% to 75% were seen once. Co-extraction of both nucleic acids (RNA and DNA) used roughly 18-34 mg of unsorted bulk tissue. Sequencing was carried out using liver tumor tissue from sampling region 3. Subset denoted: tumor region T3, left-lateral pole. These receptors were obtained from a woman in her sixties with primary liver carcinoma and hepatitis B virus infection.

This clonotype was found once. An end of the junction does not agree with germline; a read error may underlie this. The rearrangement uses TRBV6-5 and TRBJ2-1, with D possibly being TRBD2 (5 bases). In germline, CDR1 is MNHEY, CDR2 SVGAGI. This CDR3 is built from 13 residues. In nucleotides, the CDR3 is TGTGCCAGCAGCCGAGGCGGGTACAATAAGCAGTTCTTC. This sequence encodes CASSRGGYNKQFF.

The chain carries TRBV5-1 and TRBJ2-5; TRBD2 aligns across 9 bases. CDR3 length: 18 residues. V trimming: 1 base; J trimming: 1 base; junction bases outside the gene matches: 11. Germline V gene sequence: CDR1 SGHRS, CDR2 YFSETQ. The DNA of the CDR3 is TGCGCCAGCAGCTTGCTCTCTAGCGGGATGGCTCTCCAAGAGACCCAGTACTTC. As protein: CASSLLSSGMALQETQYF.

The chain has TRBV29-1 and TRBJ2-1; 8 bases are shared with TRBD2. Germline V CDR1 and CDR2: SQVTM, ANQGSEA. This CDR3 is built from 14 residues. In DNA form, the CDR3 reads TGCATCGGGGGGGCAGGGCGACCCTGCAATGAGCAGTTCTTC. It translates to CIGGAGRPCNEQFF.

The V call is TRBV6-1, the J call TRBJ2-7, with TRBD2 as a possible D gene (5 bases). CDR3 length: 16 residues. Germline V CDR1 and CDR2: MNHNS, SASEGT. With 2 bases removed from V and 0 bases from J, the gap between germline ends came to 14 bases. CDR3 region: CASSESPERVSYEQYF. In nucleotides, the CDR3 is TGTGCCAGCAGTGAATCCCCGGAGAGGGTCTCCTACGAGCAGTACTTC.

Of note for this clonotype: A junction end diverges from the germline sequence, so it may reflect a read error. The rearrangement uses TRBV11-2 and TRBJ2-3, with D perhaps assigned TRBD1 or TRBD2 (5 bases each). Germline CDR1 SGHAT, CDR2 FQNNGV. The CDR3 extends over 14 amino acids. This CDR3 reads CASSYDSGGDMQYF. As DNA, the CDR3 is TGTGCCAGCAGCTATGACAGTGGAGGAGATATGCAGTATTTT.

The genes are TRBV6-4 and TRBJ2-3, with a weak D call TRBD2 (5 bases). CDR1 is MRHNA, CDR2 SNTAGT, per germline. This CDR3 contains 14 residues. The V and J ends lost 10 bases and 4 bases respectively, with 18 bases between them. The CDR3 coding sequence is TGTGCCAACTCTATCTCCGCGGAGGCAGATACGCAGTATTTT. Residues: CANSISAEADTQYF.

This clonotype was detected many times. The rearrangement joins TRBV10-2 to TRBJ1-2, with a possible D match to TRBD1 (5 bases). The V end was cut by 6 bases, the J end by 1 base, with 9 bases between. Per the germline V gene, CDR1 is WSHSY and CDR2 is SAAADI. This CDR3 comprises 13 residues. The CDR3 loop is CASRMTVNYGYTF. The DNA of the CDR3 is TGCGCCAGCAGGATGACAGTTAACTATGGCTACACCTTC.

As to this clonotype: The junction differs from germline at one of its ends, possibly a read error. V usage is TRBV12-5 and J usage is TRBJ2-3, with a weak D call TRBD1 (5 bases). Germline V gene sequence: CDR1 LGHNT, CDR2 FRNRAP. CDR3 length: 15 residues. CDR3 amino acids: CVSGLLGPGQNTQYF. The DNA for the CDR3 is TGTGTTAGTGGTTTGCTAGGACCAGGGCAAAATACGCAGTATTTT. Full variable domain (rest looked up from reference TRBV12-5 and TRBJ2-3): DARVTQTPRHKVTEMGQEVTMRCQPILGHNTVFWYRQTMMQGLELLAYFRNRAPLDDSGMPKDRFSAEMPDATLATLKIQPSEPRDSAVYFCVSGLLGPGQNTQYFGPGTRLTVL.

This clonotype was detected only a few times. A much larger clone is a single base away; this may be a read error. The CDR3 here is CSGDRRGTDTQCF. DNA of the CDR3: TGCAGCGGGGACAGACGCGGCACAGATACGCAGTGTTTT. This chain links TRBV29-1 with TRBJ2-3, with 7 bases fitting TRBD1. Germline assignment: CDR1 SQVTM and CDR2 ANQGSEA. This CDR3 contains 13 residues.

In this sample, this clonotype turned up many times. The V call is TRBV7-9, the J call TRBJ1-6; D is perhaps TRBD1 (6 bases). Trimming removed 5 bases at V and 7 bases at J, with 12 bases between. Germline CDR1 and CDR2: SEHNR and FQNEAQ (reference sequence). The length of the CDR3 is 14 residues. For the CDR3, the DNA is TGTGCCAGCAGCGGAGGGACACAAAATTCACCCCTCCACTTT. Residues: CASSGGTQNSPLHF.

This clonotype was detected ten times or more. The chain carries TRBV24-1 and TRBJ2-3; TRBD2 aligns across 10 bases. J gave up 5 bases and V 2 bases, and 6 bases lay outside the gene matches. Germline V gives CDR1 KGHDR, CDR2 SFDVKD. The CDR3 length is 16 residues. The chain's CDR3 is CATSDSAGGPRDTQYF. CDR3 bases: TGTGCCACCAGTGATTCAGCGGGAGGGCCGAGAGATACGCAGTATTTT.

Regarding this clonotype: The junction departs from germline at one end; a sequencing error may be responsible. V and J are TRBV14 and TRBJ2-7, with D tentatively TRBD2 (6 bases). Germline CDR1 SGHDN, CDR2 FVKESK. CDR3 length equals 15 residues. CDR3 DNA sequence: TGTGCTAGCAGCCAAGATTCCCGGGACTGCTACGAGCAGCACTTC. Its protein product is CASSQDSRDCYEQHF. Full variable domain (missing parts from reference TRBV14 and TRBJ2-7): EAGVTQFPSHSVIEKGQTVTLRCDPISGHDNLYWYRRVMGKEIKFLLHFVKESKQDESGMPNNRFLAERTGGTYSTLKVQPAELEDSGVYFCASSQDSRDCYEQHFGPGTRLTVT.

Turning to this clonotype: A much larger clone lies a single base off, so this may be a read error. This chain uses TRBV14 with TRBJ2-5; D unresolved. The CDR3 totals 15 residues. Between the trimmed V and J ends, which lost 1 base and 3 bases, there was a span of 12 bases. CDR1 and CDR2 from the germline V gene are SGHDN and FVKESK. The CDR3 spells CASSQGPRPEETQYF. In DNA form, the CDR3 reads TGTGCCAGCAGCCAAGGGCCGCGACCAGAAGAGACCCAGTACTTC.

This clonotype has a count of ten or more. The V call is TRBV6-2 or TRBV6-3, the J call TRBJ2-1; D call uncertain. Germline V gene sequence: CDR1 MNHEY, CDR2 SVGEGT. The CDR3 runs to 13 residues. The V end lost 6 bases, the J end lost 0 bases, and 6 bases lay between the germline ends. In nucleotides, the CDR3 is TGTGCCAGCAGGGGCAGCTCCTACAATGAGCAGTTCTTC. Residues: CASRGSSYNEQFF.

This clonotype was recorded at least ten times. The CDR3 does not close with the conserved phenylalanine or tryptophan, likely indicating a read error. V and J are TRBV11-3 and TRBJ2-7; TRBD2 matches at 7 bases. The trim removed 0 bases at V and 4 bases at J, leaving 6 bases unmatched. CDR1 and CDR2 from the germline V gene are SGHNT and YENEEA. CDR3 length equals 15 residues. This CDR3 is CASSLEGGGSYEQYL. The CDR3 DNA reads as TGTGCCAGCAGCTTAGAGGGTGGCGGGAGTTACGAGCAGTACCTC.

A remark on this clonotype: Likely a read error: the CDR3 ends without its conserved phenylalanine or tryptophan. The genes are TRBV4-1 and TRBJ1-5; D is possibly TRBD1 (5 bases). V lost 3 bases, J lost 5 bases, and 11 bases lay in between. The CDR3 runs 14 residues. Germline CDR1 reads MGHRA; CDR2 reads YSYEKL. The CDR3 DNA sequence: TGCGCCAGCAGCCATGCCCCACAGGATCAGCCCCAGCATCTT. Its protein product is CASSHAPQDQPQHL.

This chain joins TRBV5-4 and TRBJ1-6; TRBD1 might be the D (5 bases). The CDR3 extends over 14 amino acids. Germline CDR1 reads SGHNT; CDR2 reads YYREEE (reference sequence). V dropped 6 bases and J dropped 7 bases, with 14 bases sitting between them. The CDR3 is CASMSTGSNSPLHF. The CDR3 DNA reads as TGTGCCAGCATGAGTACAGGATCAAATTCACCCCTCCACTTT. Drawing the rest from reference TRBV5-4 and TRBJ1-6, the complete variable domain is ETGVTQSPTHLIKTRGQQVTLRCSSQSGHNTVSWYQQALGQGPQFIFQYYREEENGRGNFPPRFSGLQFPNYSSELNVNALELDDSALYLCASMSTGSNSPLHFGNGTRLTVT.

This chain links TRBV11-1 with TRBJ2-1; 8 positions agree with TRBD2. V lost 6 bases and J lost 7; bases outside the gene matches: 17. Per the germline V gene, CDR1 is SGHAT and CDR2 is FQDESV (reference sequence). This CDR3 has 17 amino acids. This CDR3 is CASSFNLGLAVANEQFF. The CDR3 coding sequence is TGTGCCAGCAGTTTTAACCTTGGACTAGCTGTAGCAAATGAGCAGTTCTTC.

This chain uses TRBV6-1 with TRBJ2-3, with 10 bases identical to TRBD2. The CDR3 runs to 14 residues. V shed 5 bases and J 6 bases; nucleotides not matched to a gene: 5. In germline, CDR1 is MNHNS, CDR2 SASEGT. CDR3: CASSLLAGFDTQYF. The CDR3 nucleotides are TGTGCCAGCAGTCTACTAGCGGGATTTGATACGCAGTATTTT.

This clonotype was seen repeatedly, ten times or more. CDR3: CASSVDKPQETQYF. The CDR3, as DNA: TGCGCCAGCAGCGTCGACAAGCCCCAAGAGACCCAGTACTTC. The rearrangement joins TRBV5-1 to TRBJ2-5; D is unresolved. The germline V and J ends were trimmed by 4 bases and 1 base, with 11 bases remaining between them. Germline V gives CDR1 SGHRS, CDR2 YFSETQ. The CDR3 extends over 14 amino acids. The variable domain in full, with the rest retrieved from reference TRBV5-1 and TRBJ2-5, is KAGVTQTPRYLIKTRGQQVTLSCSPISGHRSVSWYQQTPGQGLQFLFEYFSETQRNKGNFPGRFSGRQFSNSRSEMNVSTLELGDSALYLCASSVDKPQETQYFGPGTRLLVL.

Note on this clonotype: A read error is possible here, since a much larger clone lies one base away. The rearrangement joins TRBV14 to TRBJ1-2; D not certain. This CDR3 is 15 amino acids long. Germline values: CDR1 SGHDN, CDR2 FVKESK. Here the CDR3 DNA reads TGTGCCAGCAGCCAAGACACATACCGTGGTTTAGGCTACATCTTC. Encoded protein: CASSQDTYRGLGYIF.

A note on this clonotype: This is likely a read error, given that the CDR3 carries no conserved phenylalanine or tryptophan at its end. The rearrangement uses TRBV10-2 and TRBJ2-7; 11 nucleotides match TRBD1. The V gene's germline CDR1 is WSHSY and CDR2 SAAADI. Unmatched junction bases numbered 7, after V lost 9 bases and J lost 3 bases. The CDR3 runs 14 residues. DNA of the CDR3: TGCGCCAGTACGGGACAGGGGGAAAACTACGAGCAGTACCTC. Amino acid sequence: CASTGQGENYEQYL.

To note about this clonotype: One junction end does not reproduce the germline sequence, and a read error may be involved. The chain is built from TRBV29-1 and TRBJ2-5, with D perhaps TRBD1 or TRBD2 (5 bases each). The germline V gene encodes CDR1 SQVTM and CDR2 ANQGSEA. The CDR3 covers 11 residues. As DNA, the CDR3 is TGCAGCGTTTACGGGCTTGGGACCCAATACTTC. As protein: CSVYGLGTQYF.